The following is a T cell receptor (beta chain) sequence with its context. As yet, its antigen is unknown. Negative isolation was used for CD8+ and CD4+ T cells, and FACS enrichment was applied to TEMRA cells. Random hexamers were used to reverse transcribe the RNA input (roughly 0.5 to 1 ug). Via MiXCR, TCRdb re-called the immunoSEQ multiplex PCR reads, giving one row per CDR3 protein. The sample shows about 180,000 distinct CDR3 sequences, roughly 94% of them seen only once. CDR3 length equals 17 residues. The ends were cut back, 2 bases at V and 7 bases at J, with 24 bases in the middle. CDR1 and CDR2 from the germline V gene are DFQATT and SNEGSKA (reference sequence). The data derive from a study of CD8 T cells in Susac syndrome. Regarding the study as a whole: The CD4+ T cell repertoire of patients with Susac syndrome showed no detectable clonal expansion. Individuals included in the TCR sequencing and HLA analysis were acknowledged by the study to be relatively few in number.

The sequenced sample consisted of CD4+ T cells from PBMCs. This chain connects TRBV20-1 to TRBJ1-5; D is unclear. This TCR was recovered from a human donor with Susac syndrome. The CDR3 bases are TGCAGTGCTAGACCCCCGCGAGGGCTAAAAGGAGGGCAGCCCCAGCATTTT. It yields the protein CSARPPRGLKGGQPQHF.